A single sample gave rise to the 20 T cell receptor beta chains below, sequenced in a study of cytomegalovirus exposure and HLA in healthy donors. This PCR relied on a set of 60 Vbeta primers and 13 Jbeta primers. Assay used: immunoSEQ multiplex PCR; TCRdb lists only in-frame clones, some missing. This table holds about 200,000 clones, 12% found once. Sequenced sample: PBMCs. All receptors derive from a man between 50 and 59 years old in good health and CMV-seropositive.

This rearrangement joins TRBV9 to TRBJ2-3; 9 bases align to TRBD1. The germline V gene has CDR1 SGDLS and CDR2 YYNGEE. Losses at the gene ends were 4 bases for V and 7 bases for J; bases not matched to a gene: 10. This CDR3 region has 15 residues. As DNA, the CDR3 is TGTGCCAGCAGCCCGGACAGGGGCTCTAGAAATACGCAGTATTTT. Translation gives CASSPDRGSRNTQYF.

This clone occurred a few times. CDR3 DNA sequence: TGTGCCAGTACGACATACAGGGGCTCTGGAAACACCATATATTTT. It specifies CASTTYRGSGNTIYF. The rearrangement links TRBV27 to TRBJ1-3, with TRBD1 matching 7 bases. Germline assignment: CDR1 MNHEY and CDR2 SMNVEV (reference sequence). J gave up 0 bases and V 9 bases, and 8 bases lay outside the gene matches. The CDR3 is made up of 15 amino acids.

This clone was counted between two and nine times. The DNA for the CDR3 is TGTGCCAGCTCACGGACAGCTTTGAACACTGAAGCTTTCTTT. It is translated as CASSRTALNTEAFF. V is TRBV9 and J is TRBJ1-1, with D possibly matching TRBD1 (6 bases). CDR1 and CDR2 from the germline V gene are SGDLS and YYNGEE. V dropped 7 bases and J dropped 0 bases, with 13 bases sitting between them. CDR3 length: 14 residues. Full variable domain (remainder filled in from reference TRBV9 and TRBJ1-1): DSGVTQTPKHLITATGQRVTLRCSPRSGDLSVYWYQQSLDQGLQFLIQYYNGEERAKGNILERFSAQQFPDLHSELNLSSLELGDSALYFCASSRTALNTEAFFGQGTRLTVV.

Here the CDR3 reads CASSQDGLPRQTDGYTF. The CDR3 DNA reads TGCGCCAGCAGCCAAGATGGGCTTCCCAGACAGACGGATGGCTACACCTTC. The genes are TRBV4-3 and TRBJ1-2, with D perhaps matching TRBD1 (5 bases). The CDR3 spans 17 residues. V gave up 0 bases and J gave up 6 bases, with 20 bases separating them. The germline gives CDR1 LGHNA, CDR2 YSLEER.

This clone was picked up a small number of times. V and J are TRBV19 and TRBJ2-2; D possibly corresponds to TRBD2 (6 bases). The CDR3 contains 16 residues. Trimming stripped 8 bases from V and 4 bases from J, with 20 bases between. Germline V gene data show CDR1 as LNHDA and CDR2 as SQIVND (reference sequence). For the CDR3, the DNA is TGTGCCAGTGGGACTGGGGCGGGCGGGCTCACCGGGGAGCTGTTTTTT. This translates into CASGTGAGGLTGELFF.

Of note for this clone: The sample contains more than one DNA sequence encoding this CDR3. This chain links TRBV29-1 with TRBJ1-1; D not certain. Germline assignment: CDR1 SQVTM and CDR2 ANQGSEA. There are 13 residues in the CDR3. Trimming shortened V by 1 base and J by 2 bases, and 8 bases separated the two germline ends. The CDR3 reads CSVEGQRNTEAFF. DNA of the CDR3: TGCAGCGTTGAAGGCCAGCGTAACACTGAAGCTTTCTTT.

This clone was counted a few times. In nucleotides, the CDR3 is TGTGCCAGCAGTTCAGGGGGCTTCTATGGCTACACCTTC. Translating it yields CASSSGGFYGYTF. V usage is TRBV6-6 and J usage is TRBJ1-2, with TRBD1 identical over 8 bases. CDR1 MNHNY and CDR2 SVGAGI come from the germline V gene (reference sequence). The CDR3 is 13 amino acids. The V gene end was trimmed by 4 bases and the J gene end by 4 bases; junction bases not matched to a gene: 2.

The sample holds a few counts of this clone. The same CDR3 arises from other DNA sequences in this sample as well. The V gene is TRBV5-4, the J gene TRBJ2-3, with 7 bases aligning to TRBD1. The length of the CDR3 is 15 residues. The J segment lost 4 bases and the V segment lost 2 bases, leaving 7 bases of the junction unmatched. The germline CDR1 and CDR2 sequences are SGHNT and YYREEE (reference sequence). CDR3 sequence reads: CASSLRAGGPDTQYF. CDR3 in DNA: TGTGCCAGCAGCTTAAGGGCAGGGGGTCCAGATACGCAGTATTTT.

This clone has just a few counts. This chain joins TRBV4-2 and TRBJ2-3; 13 bases match TRBD2. CDR1 is LGHNA and CDR2 is YNFKEQ in the germline V gene. CDR3 length: 16 residues. V trimming: 4 bases; J trimming: 2 bases; junction bases outside the gene matches: 3. CDR3 sequence: CASSPGLAGATDTQYF. The CDR3 nucleotides are TGTGCCAGCAGCCCCGGACTAGCGGGGGCCACAGATACGCAGTATTTT.

This clone was seen more than once but under ten times. CDR3 DNA sequence: TGTGCCAGCTCCCCAATAGGACAGGGACCTTACGAGCAGTACGTC. It encodes CASSPIGQGPYEQYV. The rearrangement joins TRBV18 to TRBJ2-7; 8 nucleotides line up with TRBD1. The junction had 11 bases not matched to a gene; V was cut back by 6 bases and J by 4 bases. CDR3 length: 15 amino acids. Germline-derived CDR1 and CDR2 are KGHSH and LQKENI.

CDR3 sequence reads: CASSARLGNTIYF. CDR3 in DNA: TGTGCCAGCAGCGCGAGACTGGGAAACACCATATATTTT. The V call is TRBV7-2, the J call TRBJ1-3, with D hard to call. The CDR3 is made up of 13 amino acids. Trimming removed 5 bases from V and 4 bases from J, with 9 bases in between. Germline loops: CDR1 SGHTA, CDR2 FQGNSA.

There are a few counts of this clone. The chain carries TRBV5-6 and TRBJ2-1; D gene uncertain. Germline CDR1 SGHDT, CDR2 YYEEEE. Trimming stripped 2 bases from V and 4 bases from J, with 4 bases between. CDR3 length: 12 amino acids. The CDR3 here is CASSFSYNEQFF. In nucleotides, the CDR3 is TGTGCCAGCAGCTTCTCGTACAATGAGCAGTTCTTC.

In its sample, this clone was seen a few times. J is TRBJ2-1 and V is TRBV10-2; 12 bases align to TRBD2. V was clipped by 8 bases and J by 9 bases; unmatched bases: 8. Germline CDR1 reads WSHSY; CDR2 reads SAAADI. This CDR3 contains 14 residues. Here the CDR3 reads CASGTSGSFGEQFF. The CDR3 coding sequence is TGCGCCAGCGGGACTAGCGGGTCTTTTGGTGAGCAGTTCTTC.

This clone was found a few times. The V and J genes are TRBV6-1 and TRBJ2-7, with D possibly TRBD2 on 5 matching bases. The CDR3 extends over 14 amino acids. Trimming removed 0 bases at V and 0 bases at J, with 6 bases between. CDR1 and CDR2 (germline): MNHNS, SASEGT. The CDR3 region has the DNA TGTGCCAGCAGTGAAGCCGGGAACTCCTACGAGCAGTACTTC. Translated: CASSEAGNSYEQYF.

This chain uses TRBV19 with TRBJ1-5; 7 bases agree with TRBD1. Germline CDR1 and CDR2: LNHDA and SQIVND (reference sequence). The junction had 7 bases not matched to a gene; V was cut back by 8 bases and J by 0 bases. This CDR3 region has 15 residues. CDR3 nucleotides: TGTGCCAGTTGGGAGACAGGGTATAGCAATCAGCCCCAGCATTTT. Its translation: CASWETGYSNQPQHF.

V is TRBV5-4 and J is TRBJ1-2; 7 bases map to TRBD1. Trimming took 0 bases from V and 8 from J; bases not matched to a gene: 7. Looked up from germline, CDR1 is SGHNT and CDR2 is YYREEE (reference sequence). The CDR3 runs to 14 residues. CDR3 protein: CASSLEGGSGGYTF. DNA for the CDR3: TGTGCCAGCAGCTTGGAAGGGGGCAGCGGCGGCTACACCTTC.

CDR3 sequence reads: CASSPLAQGLGYGYTF. CDR3 sequence (DNA): TGTGCCAGCTCACCATTAGCTCAGGGGTTGGGCTATGGCTACACCTTC. The V call is TRBV18, the J call TRBJ1-2; TRBD1 is a possible D gene (6 bases). CDR1 and CDR2 from the germline V gene are KGHSH and LQKENI. The length of the CDR3 is 16 residues. V was cut by 2 bases and J by 4 bases, with 17 bases left in between.

V and J are TRBV4-3 and TRBJ1-2; D is possibly TRBD1 (6 bases). Germline loops: CDR1 LGHNA, CDR2 YSLEER. Trimming cost V 0 bases and J 8 bases, with 19 bases left between them. The CDR3 is 16 amino acids. The CDR3 bases are TGCGCCAGCAGCCAAGATTGGTTAGGGACAATACTAGGCTACACCTTC. Its protein product is CASSQDWLGTILGYTF.

The chain joins TRBV9 to TRBJ1-1; tentative D call: TRBD1 (6 bases). This CDR3 comprises 14 residues. V was clipped by 1 base and J by 2 bases, with 9 bases between them. The germline gives CDR1 SGDLS, CDR2 YYNGEE. In DNA, the CDR3 is TGTGCCAGCAGCGTAAAAGGGGGAAACACTGAAGCTTTCTTT. Translating it yields CASSVKGGNTEAFF.

V usage is TRBV2 and J usage is TRBJ2-5, with 9 positions matching TRBD1. Trimming cost V 4 bases and J 4 bases; bases outside gene matches: 4. This CDR3 has 14 amino acids. Looked up from germline, CDR1 is SNHLY and CDR2 is FYNNEI. The CDR3 nucleotides are TGTGCCAGCAGTGGGGACAGGGCAAGAGAGACCCAGTACTTC. This sequence encodes CASSGDRARETQYF.